The rows below give T cell receptor beta chains drawn from one sample of a study of blood T cells in healthy people across ages. TCRdb re-called the 5' RACE reads with MiXCR, one entry per CDR3 protein. The data contain about 730,000 distinct CDR3 sequences, roughly 43% of them singletons. Specimen: blood. All receptors derive from a woman aged 55-70 years in good health. The CDR3 runs from the conserved cysteine through the conserved F or W. The order of the fields is V gene, D gene, clone size, J gene, CDR3 protein, CDR3 DNA. D genes are given only for firm matches. Part of the rows lack a size; the others show once, few, many or a class for expanded clones.

TRBV6-6	.	.	TRBJ1-2	CASSSQFPRGGYTF	TGTGCCAGCAGTAGCCAGTTCCCTCGGGGCGGCTACACCTTC
TRBV15	.	.	TRBJ1-1	CATSIGTISTEAFF	TGTGCCACCAGCATCGGCACCATCAGCACTGAAGCTTTCTTT
TRBV20-1	.	few	TRBJ2-1	CSAPFGHRSSYNEQFF	TGCAGTGCTCCCTTCGGGCACCGGAGCTCCTACAATGAGCAGTTCTTC
TRBV29-1	TRBD1	.	TRBJ1-2	CSVVTGEGNYGYTF	TGCAGCGTTGTAACAGGGGAAGGAAACTATGGCTACACCTTC
TRBV9	.	.	TRBJ2-7	CASSVAPGSSGNEQYF	TGTGCCAGCAGCGTAGCTCCCGGGAGTAGTGGCAATGAGCAGTACTTC
TRBV12-3/TRBV12-4	.	few	TRBJ2-7	CASSYRETYEQYF	TGTGCCAGCAGCTACAGGGAAACCTACGAGCAGTACTTC
TRBV3-1	TRBD1	few	TRBJ1-2	CASSYGQGVSGGYTF	TGTGCCAGCAGCTACGGACAGGGAGTGTCGGGAGGCTACACCTTC
TRBV2	TRBD1	.	TRBJ1-5	CASSAVGQASNQPQHF	TGTGCCAGCAGTGCAGTGGGACAGGCGAGCAATCAGCCCCAGCATTTT
TRBV7-3	.	many	TRBJ2-6	CASSPEGRNSGANVLTF	TGTGCCAGCAGCCCCGAAGGGAGGAACTCTGGGGCCAACGTCCTGACTTTC
TRBV4-1	.	.	TRBJ2-7	CASSQDLRRNYEQHF	TGCGCCAGCAGCCAAGATCTGAGACGGAACTACGAGCAGCACTTC
TRBV3-1	.	.	TRBJ2-7	CASSQDGRLGEQYF	TGTGCCAGCAGCCAAGACGGCAGGCTAGGCGAGCAGTACTTC
TRBV6-2/TRBV6-3	.	.	TRBJ2-5	CASSYSDTGWTQYF	TGTGCCAGCAGTTACTCGGATACAGGGTGGACCCAGTACTTC
TRBV12-3/TRBV12-4	.	few	TRBJ1-5	CASRNRDSNQPQHF	TGTGCCAGCAGAAACAGGGATAGCAATCAGCCCCAGCATTTT
TRBV11-2	TRBD2	few	TRBJ2-1	CASSFRTSRYNEQFF	TGTGCCAGCAGCTTTAGGACTAGCCGGTACAATGAGCAGTTCTTC
TRBV6-5	TRBD2	.	TRBJ2-1	CASSRTSGQEQFF	TGTGCCAGCAGCCGGACTAGCGGGCAAGAGCAGTTCTTC
TRBV7-3	.	.	TRBJ1-2	CASSLRTGKGYGYTF	TGTGCCAGCAGCTTAAGGACCGGGAAGGGCTATGGCTACACCTTC
TRBV27	.	few	TRBJ2-7	CASSSDSLTYEQYF	TGTGCCAGCAGTTCAGACTCCTTAACCTACGAGCAGTACTTC
TRBV2	TRBD2	.	TRBJ2-1	CASSEFGTSGYYEQFF	TGTGCCAGCAGTGAATTCGGGACTAGCGGGTACTATGAGCAGTTCTTC
TRBV24-1	.	.	TRBJ1-5	CATSDPGSNQPQHF	TGTGCCACCAGTGACCCGGGGAGCAATCAGCCCCAGCATTTT
TRBV5-1	.	many	TRBJ1-6	CASSLDPSSYNSPLHF	TGCGCCAGCAGCTTGGACCCGAGCTCCTATAATTCACCCCTCCACTTT
TRBV6-6	TRBD1	few	TRBJ1-6	CASSYRMLKTGDSPLHF	TGTGCCAGCAGTTACCGGATGTTAAAGACAGGGGATTCACCCCTCCACTTT
TRBV25-1	TRBD1	few	TRBJ2-3	CASLGGSTQYF	TGTGCCAGCCTAGGGGGCAGTACGCAGTATTTT
TRBV12-3/TRBV12-4	TRBD1	.	TRBJ2-3	CASSLAGWDRGGTDTQYF	TGTGCCAGCAGTTTAGCAGGTTGGGACAGGGGTGGGACAGATACGCAGTATTTT
TRBV7-8	TRBD1	few	TRBJ2-7	CASSYAGTGPYEQYF	TGTGCCAGCAGCTATGCCGGGACAGGGCCTTACGAGCAGTACTTC
TRBV4-3	TRBD2	few	TRBJ2-1	CASSHWTSLDNEQFF	TGCGCCAGCAGCCACTGGACTAGCTTAGACAATGAGCAGTTCTTC
TRBV4-2	.	.	TRBJ2-5	CASSQPGETQYF	TGTGCCAGCAGCCAACCGGGGGAGACCCAGTACTTC
TRBV6-5	TRBD1	few	TRBJ2-7	CASSDLSGTDYEQYF	TGTGCCAGCAGCGACCTATCCGGGACAGACTACGAGCAGTACTTC
TRBV28	.	.	TRBJ2-3	CASTQGPYTQYF	TGTGCCAGCACTCAGGGTCCTTATACGCAGTATTTT
TRBV7-3	.	few	TRBJ1-1	CASSLGTRTEAFF	TGTGCCAGCAGCTTAGGGACTCGGACTGAAGCTTTCTTT
TRBV12-3/TRBV12-4	.	.	TRBJ1-2	CASTRTNYGYTF	TGTGCCAGCACCCGGACTAACTATGGCTACACCTTC
TRBV10-3	.	many	TRBJ2-5	CAISDQGGETQYF	TGTGCCATCAGTGACCAGGGGGGAGAGACCCAGTACTTC
TRBV7-6	TRBD1	.	TRBJ1-2	CASSFSLASRTGGYTF	TGTGCCAGCAGCTTCTCACTTGCTTCGAGGACAGGTGGCTACACCTTC
TRBV20-1	.	.	TRBJ2-7	CSASEYATEQYF	TGCAGTGCCAGCGAGTACGCAACCGAGCAGTACTTC
TRBV6-2/TRBV6-3	.	.	TRBJ2-4	CASRPWASGPPGIQYF	TGTGCCAGCAGACCATGGGCCTCGGGACCCCCCGGGATTCAGTACTTC
TRBV7-3	.	.	TRBJ2-1	CASSLKVGLDEQFF	TGTGCCAGCAGCTTGAAGGTAGGGCTCGATGAGCAGTTCTTC
TRBV28	.	few	TRBJ2-4	CASVEGTKNIQYF	TGTGCCAGCGTGGAGGGGACCAAAAACATTCAGTACTTC
TRBV6-2/TRBV6-3	TRBD1	few	TRBJ2-5	CASSPVPDRARKTQYF	TGTGCCAGCAGTCCAGTCCCTGACAGGGCGCGGAAGACCCAGTACTTC
TRBV10-2	TRBD1	.	TRBJ2-4	CASSRVIGQGPIQYF	TGCGCCAGCAGTCGGGTTATTGGACAGGGACCGATTCAGTACTTC
TRBV20-1	TRBD2	few	TRBJ2-4	CSARTSGMAENIQYF	TGCAGTGCTCGGACTAGCGGGATGGCCGAAAACATTCAGTACTTC
TRBV29-1	.	many	TRBJ2-7	CSVETSYEQYF	TGCAGCGTTGAAACCAGCTACGAGCAGTACTTC
TRBV7-2	.	.	TRBJ2-7	CASSLSFGRREYEQYF	TGTGCCAGCAGCTTATCTTTCGGGAGAAGGGAGTACGAGCAGTACTTC
TRBV29-1	.	.	TRBJ1-3	CSVDSGNTIYF	TGCAGCGTTGACTCCGGAAACACCATATATTTT
TRBV20-1	TRBD1	.	TRBJ2-3	CSANDRGSADTQYF	TGCAGTGCTAATGACAGGGGGTCGGCAGATACGCAGTATTTT
TRBV2	.	few	TRBJ1-4	CASSGGNNEKLFF	TGTGCCAGCAGTGGGGGGAATAATGAAAAACTGTTTTTT
TRBV3-1	.	.	TRBJ1-1	CASSRTVGTEAFF	TGTGCCAGCAGCCGGACAGTCGGCACTGAAGCTTTCTTT
TRBV2	.	.	TRBJ2-1	CASSEAGGLGNEQFF	TGTGCCAGCAGTGAAGCGGGGGGGCTGGGTAATGAGCAGTTCTTC
TRBV28	TRBD2	few	TRBJ2-1	CASSVLRASGRAGEQFF	TGTGCCAGCAGCGTTCTTCGGGCTAGCGGGAGGGCCGGTGAGCAGTTCTTC
TRBV12-3/TRBV12-4	.	few	TRBJ2-1	CASSLRGSHEQFF	TGTGCCAGCAGTTTAAGGGGGTCCCATGAGCAGTTCTTC
TRBV10-3	.	.	TRBJ2-1	CAISVDPSFSYNEQFF	TGTGCCATCAGTGTGGACCCTAGTTTCTCCTACAATGAGCAGTTCTTC
TRBV20-1	.	.	TRBJ2-5	CSARDGPNRKETQYF	TGCAGTGCTAGAGATGGCCCCAACAGGAAAGAGACCCAGTACTTC
TRBV18	.	.	TRBJ2-7	CASSPREGPSYEQYF	TGTGCCAGCTCACCGAGAGAGGGTCCCTCCTACGAGCAGTACTTC
TRBV4-1	TRBD1	few	TRBJ2-4	CASSQDPDRALAKNIQYF	TGCGCCAGCAGCCAAGATCCCGACAGGGCACTAGCCAAAAACATTCAGTACTTC
TRBV6-1	.	.	TRBJ1-5	CASSEYPRAESNQPQHF	TGTGCCAGCAGTGAATATCCCAGGGCGGAGAGCAATCAGCCCCAGCATTTT
TRBV20-1	TRBD2	.	TRBJ2-7	CSARTSGRVHEQYF	TGCAGTGCTAGGACTAGCGGGAGGGTACACGAGCAGTACTTC
TRBV12-3/TRBV12-4	.	few	TRBJ2-2	CASSSTGPNTGELFF	TGTGCCAGCAGTTCGACAGGCCCGAACACCGGGGAGCTGTTTTTT